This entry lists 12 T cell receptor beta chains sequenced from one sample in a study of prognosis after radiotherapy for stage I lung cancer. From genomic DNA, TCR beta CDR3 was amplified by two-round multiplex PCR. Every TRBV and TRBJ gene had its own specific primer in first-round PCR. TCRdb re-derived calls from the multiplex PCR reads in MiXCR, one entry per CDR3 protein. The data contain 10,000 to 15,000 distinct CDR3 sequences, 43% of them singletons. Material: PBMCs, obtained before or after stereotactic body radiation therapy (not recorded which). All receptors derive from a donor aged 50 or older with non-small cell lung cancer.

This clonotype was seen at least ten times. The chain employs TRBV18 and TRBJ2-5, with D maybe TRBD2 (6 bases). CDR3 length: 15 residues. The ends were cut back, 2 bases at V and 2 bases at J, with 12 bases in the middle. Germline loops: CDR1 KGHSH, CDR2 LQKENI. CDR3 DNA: TGTGCCAGCTCACCATCGGCTAGCGTACAAGAGACCCAGTACTTC. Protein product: CASSPSASVQETQYF.

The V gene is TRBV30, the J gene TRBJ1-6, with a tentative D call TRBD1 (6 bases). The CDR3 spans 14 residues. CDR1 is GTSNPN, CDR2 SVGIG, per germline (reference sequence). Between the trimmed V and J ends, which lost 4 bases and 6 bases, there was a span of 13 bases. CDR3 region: CAWNSQGGNSPLHF. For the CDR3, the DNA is TGTGCCTGGAATTCACAGGGCGGTAATTCACCCCTCCACTTT.

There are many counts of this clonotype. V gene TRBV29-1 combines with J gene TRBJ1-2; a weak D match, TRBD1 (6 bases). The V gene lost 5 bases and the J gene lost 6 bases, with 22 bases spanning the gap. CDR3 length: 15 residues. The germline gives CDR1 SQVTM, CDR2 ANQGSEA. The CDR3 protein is CSVSRDTRSANGYTF. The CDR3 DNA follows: TGCAGCGTTTCCCGGGACACAAGGTCCGCTAATGGCTACACCTTC.

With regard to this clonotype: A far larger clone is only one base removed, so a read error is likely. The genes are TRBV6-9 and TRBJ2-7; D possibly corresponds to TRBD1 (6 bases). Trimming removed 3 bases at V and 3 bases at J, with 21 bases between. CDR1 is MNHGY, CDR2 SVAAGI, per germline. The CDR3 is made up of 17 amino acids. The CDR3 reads CASSYPVAGTSGYEQYF. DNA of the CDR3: TGTGCCAGCAGTTACCCGGTAGCCGGGACAAGTGGCTACGAGCAGTACTTC.

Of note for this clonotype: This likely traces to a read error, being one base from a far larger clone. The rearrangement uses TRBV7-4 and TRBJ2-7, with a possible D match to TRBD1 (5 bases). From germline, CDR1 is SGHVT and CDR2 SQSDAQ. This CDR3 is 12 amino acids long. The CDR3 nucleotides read TGTGCCACCCCGGTCAGGGCCTACAAGCAGTACTTC. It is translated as CATPVRAYKQYF.

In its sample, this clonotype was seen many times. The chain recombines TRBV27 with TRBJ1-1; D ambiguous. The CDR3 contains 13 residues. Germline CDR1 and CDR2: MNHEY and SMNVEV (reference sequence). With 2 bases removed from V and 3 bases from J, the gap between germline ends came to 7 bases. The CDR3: CASSLNSYTEAFF. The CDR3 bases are TGTGCCAGCAGTTTAAATAGCTACACTGAAGCTTTCTTT.

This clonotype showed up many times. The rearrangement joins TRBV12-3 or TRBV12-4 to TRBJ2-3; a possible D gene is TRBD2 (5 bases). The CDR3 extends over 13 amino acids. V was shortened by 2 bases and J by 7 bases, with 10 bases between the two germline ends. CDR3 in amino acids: CASSLSDGNTQYF. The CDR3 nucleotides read TGTGCCAGCAGTTTATCTGACGGGAATACGCAGTATTTT.

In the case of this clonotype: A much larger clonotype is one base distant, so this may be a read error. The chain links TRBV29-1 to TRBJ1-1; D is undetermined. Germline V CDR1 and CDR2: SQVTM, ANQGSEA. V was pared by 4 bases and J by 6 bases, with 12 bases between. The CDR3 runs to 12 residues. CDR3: CSVGSGSAEAFF. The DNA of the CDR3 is TGCAGCGTTGGCAGCGGTTCCGCTGAAGCTTTCTTT.

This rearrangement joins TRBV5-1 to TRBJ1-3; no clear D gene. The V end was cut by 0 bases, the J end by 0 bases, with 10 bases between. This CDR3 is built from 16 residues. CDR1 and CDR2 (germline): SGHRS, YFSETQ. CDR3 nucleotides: TGCGCCAGCAGCTTGGAGCTGAAGAACTCTGGAAACACCATATATTTT. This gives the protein CASSLELKNSGNTIYF.

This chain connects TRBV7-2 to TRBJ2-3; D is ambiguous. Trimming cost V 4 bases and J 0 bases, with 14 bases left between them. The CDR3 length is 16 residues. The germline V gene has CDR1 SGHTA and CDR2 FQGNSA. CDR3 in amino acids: CASSSLVCPSTDTQYF. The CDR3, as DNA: TGTGCCAGCAGCTCCCTGGTATGCCCAAGCACAGATACGCAGTATTTT.

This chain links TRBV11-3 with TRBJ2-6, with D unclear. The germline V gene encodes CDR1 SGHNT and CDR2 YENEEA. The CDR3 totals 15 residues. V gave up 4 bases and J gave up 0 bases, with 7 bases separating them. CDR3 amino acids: CASSWRNSGANVLTF. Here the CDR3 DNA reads TGTGCCAGCAGCTGGAGAAACTCTGGGGCCAACGTCCTGACTTTC.

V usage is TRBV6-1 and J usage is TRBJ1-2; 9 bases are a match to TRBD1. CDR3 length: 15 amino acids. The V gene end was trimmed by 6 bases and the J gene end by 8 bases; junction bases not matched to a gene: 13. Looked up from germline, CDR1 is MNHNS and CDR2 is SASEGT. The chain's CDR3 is CASRDPHRGREGYTF. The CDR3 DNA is TGTGCCAGCAGGGACCCACACAGGGGGCGAGAGGGCTACACCTTC.